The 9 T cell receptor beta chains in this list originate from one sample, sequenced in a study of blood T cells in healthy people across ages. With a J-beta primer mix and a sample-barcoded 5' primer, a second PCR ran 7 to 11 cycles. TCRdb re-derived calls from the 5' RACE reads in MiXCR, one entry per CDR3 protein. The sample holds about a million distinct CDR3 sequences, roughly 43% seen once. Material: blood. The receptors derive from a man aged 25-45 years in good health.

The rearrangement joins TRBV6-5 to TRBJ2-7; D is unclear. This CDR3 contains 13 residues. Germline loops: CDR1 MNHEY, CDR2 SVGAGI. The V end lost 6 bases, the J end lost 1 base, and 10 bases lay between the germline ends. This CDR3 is CASRRLISYEQYF. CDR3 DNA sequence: TGTGCCAGCAGACGCCTCATTTCCTACGAGCAGTACTTC.

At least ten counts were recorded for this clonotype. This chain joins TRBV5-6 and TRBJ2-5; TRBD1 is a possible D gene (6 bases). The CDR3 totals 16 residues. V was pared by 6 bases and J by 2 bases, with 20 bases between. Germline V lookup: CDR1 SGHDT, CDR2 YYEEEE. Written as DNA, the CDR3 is TGTGCCAGCAACCTCCGCCCACAGGGCCCACAAGAGACCCAGTACTTC. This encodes CASNLRPQGPQETQYF.

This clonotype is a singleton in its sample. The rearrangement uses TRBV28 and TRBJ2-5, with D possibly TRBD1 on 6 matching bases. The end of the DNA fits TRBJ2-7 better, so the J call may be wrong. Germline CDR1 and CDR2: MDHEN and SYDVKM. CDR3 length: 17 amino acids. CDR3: CASSSSPGVLGTYEQYF. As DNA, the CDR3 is TGTGCCAGCAGTTCATCCCCAGGGGTTTTAGGGACCTACGAGCAGTACTTC.

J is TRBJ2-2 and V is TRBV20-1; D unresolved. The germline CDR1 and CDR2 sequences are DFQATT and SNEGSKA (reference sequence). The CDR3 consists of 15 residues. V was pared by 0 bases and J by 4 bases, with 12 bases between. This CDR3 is CSAREPGSATGELFF. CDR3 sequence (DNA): TGCAGTGCTAGAGAACCTGGGTCGGCCACCGGGGAGCTGTTTTTT.

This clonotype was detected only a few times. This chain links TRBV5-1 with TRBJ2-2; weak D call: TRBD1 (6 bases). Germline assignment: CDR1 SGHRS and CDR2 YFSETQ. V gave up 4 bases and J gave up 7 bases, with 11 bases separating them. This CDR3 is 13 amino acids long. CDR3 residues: CASSATGIGELFF. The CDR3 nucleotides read TGCGCCAGCAGCGCGACAGGAATCGGGGAGCTGTTTTTT. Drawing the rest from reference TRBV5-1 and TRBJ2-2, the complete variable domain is KAGVTQTPRYLIKTRGQQVTLSCSPISGHRSVSWYQQTPGQGLQFLFEYFSETQRNKGNFPGRFSGRQFSNSRSEMNVSTLELGDSALYLCASSATGIGELFFGEGSRLTVL.

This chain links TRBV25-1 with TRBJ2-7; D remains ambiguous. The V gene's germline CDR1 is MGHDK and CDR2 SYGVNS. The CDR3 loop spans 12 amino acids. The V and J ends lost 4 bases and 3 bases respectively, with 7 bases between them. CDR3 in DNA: TGTGCCAGCAGTGTTGATGTCTACGAGCAGTACTTC. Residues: CASSVDVYEQYF.

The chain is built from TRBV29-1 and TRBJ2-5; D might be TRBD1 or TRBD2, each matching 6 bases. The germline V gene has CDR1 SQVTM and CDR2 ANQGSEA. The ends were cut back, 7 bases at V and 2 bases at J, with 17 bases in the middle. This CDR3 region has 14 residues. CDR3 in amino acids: CSAEQGGRQETQYF. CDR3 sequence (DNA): TGCAGCGCCGAACAGGGAGGCAGGCAAGAGACCCAGTACTTC.

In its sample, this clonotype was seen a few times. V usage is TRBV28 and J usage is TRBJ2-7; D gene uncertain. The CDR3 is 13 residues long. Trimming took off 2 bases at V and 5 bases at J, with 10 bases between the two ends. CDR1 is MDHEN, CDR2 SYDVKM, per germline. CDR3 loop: CASSLISRHEQYF. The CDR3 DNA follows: TGTGCCAGCAGTTTAATAAGTAGACACGAGCAGTACTTC.

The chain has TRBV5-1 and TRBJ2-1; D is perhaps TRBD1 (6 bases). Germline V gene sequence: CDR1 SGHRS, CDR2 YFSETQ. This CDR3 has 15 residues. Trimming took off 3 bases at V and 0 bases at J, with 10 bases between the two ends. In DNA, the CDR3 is TGCGCCAGCAGCTATATGGACAGCTCCTACAATGAGCAGTTCTTC. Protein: CASSYMDSSYNEQFF.